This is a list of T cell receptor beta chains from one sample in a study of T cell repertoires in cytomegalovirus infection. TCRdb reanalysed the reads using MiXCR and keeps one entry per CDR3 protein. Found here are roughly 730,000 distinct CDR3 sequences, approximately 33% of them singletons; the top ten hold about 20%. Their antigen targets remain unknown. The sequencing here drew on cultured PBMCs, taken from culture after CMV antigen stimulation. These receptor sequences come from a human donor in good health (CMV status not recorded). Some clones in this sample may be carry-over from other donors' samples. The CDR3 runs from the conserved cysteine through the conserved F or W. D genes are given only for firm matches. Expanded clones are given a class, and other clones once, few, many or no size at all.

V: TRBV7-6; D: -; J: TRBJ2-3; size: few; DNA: TGTGCCAGCAGCTTAGCGGACGGAAACACAGATACGCAGTATTTT; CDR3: CASSLADGNTDTQYF
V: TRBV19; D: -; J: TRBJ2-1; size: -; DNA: TGTGCCAGTAGTGAATCGGCTAGCTCCTACAATGAGCAGTTCTTC; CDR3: CASSESASSYNEQFF
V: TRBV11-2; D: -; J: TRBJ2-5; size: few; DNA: TGTGCCAGCAGCCACACACCGGGACTCCCTACCGGGGAGACCCAGTACTTC; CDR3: CASSHTPGLPTGETQYF
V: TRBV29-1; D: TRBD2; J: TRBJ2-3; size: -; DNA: TGCAGCGTTGAAACAGCGGGGACAGATACGCAGTATTTT; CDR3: CSVETAGTDTQYF
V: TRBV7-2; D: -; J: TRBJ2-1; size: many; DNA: TGTGCCAGCAGCTTAGGGTCGACCGGATACAATGAGCAGTTCTTC; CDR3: CASSLGSTGYNEQFF
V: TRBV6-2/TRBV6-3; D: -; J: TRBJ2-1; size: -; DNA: TGTGCCAGCAGTCCCGGGGCCAAGCAGTTCTTC; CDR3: CASSPGAKQFF
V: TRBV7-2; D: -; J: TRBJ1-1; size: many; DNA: TGTGCCAGCAGCTTATTTGGCAGGGAAGCTTTCTTT; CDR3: CASSLFGREAFF
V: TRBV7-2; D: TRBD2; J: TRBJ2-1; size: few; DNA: TGTGCCAGCAGCTTAGCTCGGTTAGCGGGAAAGAATGAGCAGTTCTTC; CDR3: CASSLARLAGKNEQFF
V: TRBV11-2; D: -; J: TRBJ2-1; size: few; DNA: TGTGCCAGCAGCTTGGTACAGAAGGGCTACAATGAGCAGTTCTTC; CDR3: CASSLVQKGYNEQFF
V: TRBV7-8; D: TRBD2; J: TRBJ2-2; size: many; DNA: TGTGCCAGCAGCTTACTTTCTGGCGGGGGGCTGAACACCGGGGAGCTGTTTTTT; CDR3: CASSLLSGGGLNTGELFF
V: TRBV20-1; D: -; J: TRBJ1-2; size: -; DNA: TGCAGTGCTAGACAGGGCCTCGTCTATGGCTACACCTTC; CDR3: CSARQGLVYGYTF
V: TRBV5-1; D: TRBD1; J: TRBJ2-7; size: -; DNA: TGCGCCAGCAGCAAGGGACAGGGGGACTACGAGCAGTACTTC; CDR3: CASSKGQGDYEQYF
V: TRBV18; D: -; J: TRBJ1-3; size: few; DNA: TGTGCCAGCTCACCAGATCGGTCTGGAAACACCATATATTTT; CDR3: CASSPDRSGNTIYF
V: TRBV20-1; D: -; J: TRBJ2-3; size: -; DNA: TGCAGTGCTAATACCAAGAATACGCAGTATTTT; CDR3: CSANTKNTQYF
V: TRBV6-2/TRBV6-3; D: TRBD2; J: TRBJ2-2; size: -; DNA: TGTGCCAGCAGCCCCCGGGGGGGCGTGCAAACCGGGGAGCTGTTTTTT; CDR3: CASSPRGGVQTGELFF
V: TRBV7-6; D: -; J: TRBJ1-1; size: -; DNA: TGTGCCAGCAGTCCCATCGGGACCCTGGGGACTGAAGCTTTCTTT; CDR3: CASSPIGTLGTEAFF
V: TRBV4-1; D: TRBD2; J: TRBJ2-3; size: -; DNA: TGCGCCAGCAGCCAAGAAGGGGCTCGGGGGGGCTTAGGCGTTACGCAGTATTTT; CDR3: CASSQEGARGGLGVTQYF